This T cell receptor beta chain is drawn from a study of vaccination effects on CD4 cells after COVID-19. Notes on the study in general: Healthy vaccinees' vaccine-induced clones included only 1 of 255 cross-reacting with common cold coronaviruses. At late timepoints after vaccination, vaccine- and infection-induced clones shrank markedly.

This clone showed up just once. Its target is not known. Sequencing was preceded by expansion of antigen-specific CD4+ T cells with viral peptide pools in the ViraFEST assay. Subsequent to a culture period of more than 8 days, CD4+ T cells were isolated. As their vaccination, participants received two doses of either BNT162b2 or mRNA-1273. None of these healthy vaccinees had been infected with SARS-CoV-2 before vaccination. A density of fewer than 2.5 million PBMC per well was used; these cells were cultured with 10 IU/ml IL-2 and about 10 ug/ml peptides. Repertoires were generated with immunoSEQ multiplex PCR, while TCRdb's copy carries only in-frame clones and drops some. The repertoire holds tens of thousands of clones, around four fifths seen once, with 0.85% to 1.2% in the top ten. In germline, CDR1 is PRHDT, CDR2 FYEKMQ (reference sequence). The CDR3 sequence is 15 residues long. V lost 3 bases to trimming and J lost 3 bases, with 13 bases between them.

The chain is built from TRBV13 and TRBJ2-3; D gene ambiguous. The sequence came from a human donor who received a COVID-19 vaccine. The sample was CD4+ T cells from PBMCs cultured with HCoV-OC43 spike peptides, taken after COVID-19 vaccination. This sample's subset: HCoV-OC43 spike overlapping peptide pool stimulation. The DNA of the CDR3 is TGTGCCAGCAGCTTGAGGTCCGGCCTTACAGATACGCAGTATTTT. Its protein product is CASSLRSGLTDTQYF.